Given below is one TCR beta chain in context. The antigen is unknown. A clone one base away is much larger, so this may be a read error. The data stem from a study of regulatory T cells in long-lasting Graves disease. Study in general: A definition of persistent Graves' disease required over 5 years of antithyroid drugs plus positive TSH receptor antibodies.

Sequencing libraries for TCR beta were prepared with iRepertoire HTBI primers and Arm-PCR of CDR3 regions. A single record per CDR3 protein comes from TCRdb applying MiXCR to the multiplex PCR reads. The data show fewer than 400,000 distinct CDR3 sequences, around 21% seen once. Whole-study results and caveats: Persistent disease was characterized by preferential usage of TRBV28, TRBJ1-2 and TRBJ2-5.

The length of the CDR3 is 13 residues. V shed 2 bases and J shed 4 bases, with 5 bases lying between them. Looked up from germline, CDR1 is MNHEY and CDR2 is SVGEGT. Sample time point: persistent/refractory GD, antithyroid drugs over 5 years with positive TRAb. TCR sequences were obtained from RNA taken from PBMCs. Diagnosis followed American Thyroid Association guidelines for Graves' disease. This TCR was recovered from a female donor with Graves disease. The chain is built from TRBV6-2 or TRBV6-3 and TRBJ1-4; D not certain. This specimen was peripheral blood mononuclear cells (PBMCs), taken when the disease was refractory, from a patient treated with antithyroid drugs. This CDR3 is CASSYSYNEKLFF. CDR3 nucleotide sequence: TGTGCCAGCAGTTACAGTTATAATGAAAAACTGTTTTTT.